The clone carrying this T cell receptor (beta chain) was seen only a few times. Its antigen remains unknown. The data were obtained in a study of regulatory T cells in long-lasting Graves disease. Study overall: Persistent cases took antithyroid drugs over 5 years and stayed TSH receptor antibody positive.

Sample time point: persistent/refractory GD, antithyroid drugs over 5 years with positive TRAb. The authors made the TCR library using RNA they extracted from PBMCs. Libraries of TCR beta came from iRepertoire HTBI primers plus Arm-PCR of CDR3 regions. TCRdb reanalysed the multiplex PCR reads using MiXCR and keeps one entry per CDR3 protein. The sample lists 650,000 to 700,000 distinct CDR3 sequences, 25% to 30% occurring once. Findings of the study overall: Persistent-disease Graves' patients showed less TCR diversity than new cases. Persistent disease showed a preference for TRBV28, TRBJ1-2 and TRBJ2-5. Peripheral blood was the sole material, not thyroid tissue.

Germline loops: CDR1 MNHNS, CDR2 SASEGT. This CDR3 has 15 amino acids. The V and J ends lost 1 base and 3 bases respectively, with 12 bases between them. The sample here was peripheral blood mononuclear cells (PBMCs), taken when the disease was refractory, from a patient treated with antithyroid drugs. The receptor's source is a female donor with Graves disease. The gene calls are TRBV6-1 and TRBJ1-2, with D possibly matching TRBD1 (5 bases). The chain's CDR3 is CASSEVWGAYYGYTF. CDR3 coding DNA: TGTGCCAGCAGTGAAGTATGGGGCGCATACTATGGCTACACCTTC.